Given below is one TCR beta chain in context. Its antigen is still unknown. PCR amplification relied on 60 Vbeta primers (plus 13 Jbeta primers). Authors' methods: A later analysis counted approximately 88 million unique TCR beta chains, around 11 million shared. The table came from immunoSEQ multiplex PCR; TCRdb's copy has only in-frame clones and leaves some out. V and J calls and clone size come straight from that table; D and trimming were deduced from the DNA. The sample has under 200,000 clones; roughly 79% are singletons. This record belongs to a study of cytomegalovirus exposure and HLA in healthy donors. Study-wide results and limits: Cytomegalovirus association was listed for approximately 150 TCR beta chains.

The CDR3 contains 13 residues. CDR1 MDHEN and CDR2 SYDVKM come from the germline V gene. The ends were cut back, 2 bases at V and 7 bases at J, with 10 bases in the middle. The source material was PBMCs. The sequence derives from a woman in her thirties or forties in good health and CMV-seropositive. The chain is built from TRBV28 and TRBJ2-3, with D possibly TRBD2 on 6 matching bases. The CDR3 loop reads CASSLGGPNTQYF. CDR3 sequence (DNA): TGTGCCAGCAGTTTAGGAGGGCCGAATACGCAGTATTTT.